The 25 T cell receptor beta chains given below trace back to one sample, sequenced in a study of shared clonotypes between healthy human individuals. Generated by immunoSEQ multiplex PCR, the TCRdb table keeps only in-frame clones and is missing some. Among approximately 940,000 clones, roughly 72% were seen once, and the ten largest hold roughly 1.5%. Sequenced input: memory CD4+ T cells sorted from blood. Regarding subset: CD45RA-negative fraction. These receptors all come from a man aged 18-30 years in good health.

CDR3 loop: CASSATSGSTDTQYF. The CDR3 DNA is TGTGCCAGCAGCGCTACTAGCGGGAGTACAGATACGCAGTATTTT. The chain uses TRBV9 and TRBJ2-3; 11 bases agree with TRBD2. Germline V gene data show CDR1 as SGDLS and CDR2 as YYNGEE. The V and J ends lost 3 bases and 3 bases, in that order; junction bases with no gene match: 3. There are 15 residues in the CDR3.

This chain joins TRBV6-5 and TRBJ1-5; 8 bases match TRBD1. The CDR3 consists of 14 residues. V lost 6 bases to trimming and J lost 7 bases; unmatched junction nucleotides: 8. Per the germline V gene, CDR1 is MNHEY and CDR2 is SVGAGI. DNA of the CDR3: TGTGCCAGCAGGCCTACAGGGGGGATACAGCCCCAGCATTTT. Its translation: CASRPTGGIQPQHF.

For the CDR3, the DNA is TGTGCCAGCAGTGAACAGCTCTCCGAATCCTACAATGAGCAGTTCTTC. Encoded protein: CASSEQLSESYNEQFF. The V gene is TRBV2, the J gene TRBJ2-1; D gene uncertain. The CDR3 covers 16 residues. V lost 2 bases and J 1 base, leaving 12 bases between the germline ends. Germline V gene sequence: CDR1 SNHLY, CDR2 FYNNEI.

At least ten counts were recorded for this clone. The chain couples TRBV7-9 to TRBJ2-1; 12 positions agree with TRBD2. This CDR3 has 17 residues. From germline, CDR1 is SEHNR and CDR2 FQNEAQ (reference sequence). After removal of 0 bases from V and 5 bases from J, the junction contained 5 bases not matched to a gene. DNA of the CDR3: TGTGCCAGCAGCTTAGCGACTAGCGGGGGTAGCAACAATGAGCAGTTCTTC. Translated, it gives CASSLATSGGSNNEQFF.

This clone was picked up one time. This chain links TRBV4-1 with TRBJ1-5; D not certain. The CDR3 contains 13 residues. Germline V gene lookup returns CDR1 MGHRA and CDR2 YSYEKL. Deletions cut 0 bases from V and 6 bases from J, with 6 bases between. CDR3 nucleotides: TGCGCCAGCAGCCAAGATCGGGGTCAGCCCCAGCATTTT. It specifies CASSQDRGQPQHF.

The chain couples TRBV9 to TRBJ2-2, with 11 bases identical to TRBD2. The CDR3 loop spans 16 amino acids. Germline CDR1 reads SGDLS; CDR2 reads YYNGEE. Trimming removed 4 bases from V and 4 bases from J; junction bases left unmatched: 6. The DNA of the CDR3 is TGTGCCAGCAGCTTTAGCGGGGGGGCCTCCACCGGGGAGCTGTTTTTT. Encoded protein: CASSFSGGASTGELFF.

The chain joins TRBV6-4 to TRBJ2-7; possibly TRBD1 for D (7 bases). Trimming stripped 3 bases from V and 5 bases from J, with 14 bases between. The germline CDR1 and CDR2 sequences are MRHNA and SNTAGT. The CDR3 runs to 14 residues. In DNA form, the CDR3 reads TGTGCCAGCAGTGAGGGCAGGGGGGCCAACGAGCAGTACTTC. Amino acid sequence: CASSEGRGANEQYF.

A remark on this clone: At the DNA level, this CDR3 is encoded by other sequences in the same sample as well. CDR3 loop: CASSLGQGYGYTF. DNA of the CDR3: TGTGCCAGCAGCCTCGGACAAGGCTATGGCTACACCTTC. The rearrangement joins TRBV11-2 to TRBJ1-2, with a possible D match to TRBD1 (5 bases). With 5 bases removed from V and 4 bases from J, the gap between germline ends came to 11 bases. CDR3 length equals 13 residues. The germline V gene encodes CDR1 SGHAT and CDR2 FQNNGV.

The V gene is TRBV5-8, the J gene TRBJ2-7, with 7 bases aligning to TRBD1. V lost 4 bases, J lost 1 base, and 8 bases stayed unmatched. CDR3 size: 15 residues. Germline assignment: CDR1 SGHTS and CDR2 YDEGEE. The CDR3 nucleotides are TGTGCCAGCAGCCACACAGGGGTCGTGTCCTACGAGCAGTACTTC. Translating gives CASSHTGVVSYEQYF. Complete variable domain (other parts from reference TRBV5-8 and TRBJ2-7): EAGVTQSPTHLIKTRGQQATLRCSPISGHTSVYWYQQALGLGLQFLLWYDEGEERNRGNFPPRFSGRQFPNYSSELNVNALELEDSALYLCASSHTGVVSYEQYFGPGTRLTVT.

The rearrangement uses TRBV30 and TRBJ2-6; D is ambiguous. Looked up from germline, CDR1 is GTSNPN and CDR2 is SVGIG (reference sequence). The CDR3 spans 15 residues. V dropped 0 bases and J dropped 0 bases, with 6 bases sitting between them. CDR3 DNA sequence: TGTGCCTGGAGTGTCATGACCTCTGGGGCCAACGTCCTGACTTTC. Protein: CAWSVMTSGANVLTF.

As to this clone: Other DNA sequences of this sample code for an identical CDR3. The V gene is TRBV4-1, the J gene TRBJ1-2, with 8 bases matching TRBD1. The V gene end was trimmed by 3 bases and the J gene end by 2 bases; junction bases not matched to a gene: 5. CDR1 is MGHRA, CDR2 YSYEKL, per germline. This CDR3 spans 15 amino acids. CDR3 bases: TGCGCCAGCAGCCAGGCTGGACAGGGAAACTATGGCTACACCTTC. Translation gives CASSQAGQGNYGYTF.

V is TRBV21-1 and J is TRBJ1-2. TRBV21-1 corresponds to a pseudogene. CDR3 length: 13 amino acids. The CDR3 is CASRGTKFYGYTF. CDR3 DNA sequence: TGTGCCAGCAGGGGGACCAAGTTCTATGGCTACACCTTC.

A word on this clone: This sample includes further DNA sequences coding for the same CDR3. The chain couples TRBV6-1 to TRBJ1-1; D unclear. Germline V gene data show CDR1 as MNHNS and CDR2 as SASEGT. The CDR3 is made up of 11 amino acids. V gave up 0 bases and J gave up 10 bases, with 6 bases separating them. The CDR3 region has the DNA TGTGCCAGCAGTGAAGCGCGCGGAGCTTTCTTT. Residues: CASSEARGAFF.

The rearrangement links TRBV2 to TRBJ2-7; the D call may be TRBD1 or TRBD2 (5 bases each). The CDR3 is 13 residues long. Germline V gene data show CDR1 as SNHLY and CDR2 as FYNNEI. Trimming pared 7 bases from V and 0 bases from J, leaving 10 bases between. CDR3 region: CASKRGDSYEQYF. The CDR3 DNA follows: TGTGCCAGCAAGAGGGGAGACTCCTACGAGCAGTACTTC.

The chain joins TRBV6-1 to TRBJ2-7; D perhaps matches TRBD2 (6 bases). Germline CDR1 MNHNS, CDR2 SASEGT. V was trimmed by 4 bases and J by 1 base, leaving 23 bases between them. This CDR3 has 18 amino acids. CDR3: CASSGAEGRYSESYEQYF. In DNA, the CDR3 is TGTGCCAGCAGTGGGGCGGAGGGCCGTTACAGCGAATCCTACGAGCAGTACTTC.

The chain carries TRBV4-3 and TRBJ1-2, with D perhaps matching TRBD1 (5 bases). Germline V lookup: CDR1 LGHNA, CDR2 YSLEER. Trimming stripped 1 base from V and 2 bases from J, with 8 bases between. This CDR3 has 14 residues. DNA for the CDR3: TGCGCCAGCAGCCAAGGCTCAGGGAACTATGGCTACACCTTC. Translated, it gives CASSQGSGNYGYTF.

CDR3 sequence: CASSLDVASVEQYF. CDR3 sequence (DNA): TGTGCCAGCAGCTTAGACGTAGCGTCGGTAGAGCAGTACTTC. The chain combines TRBV7-9 with TRBJ2-7; D is perhaps TRBD2 (5 bases). V shed 1 base and J shed 7 bases, with 14 bases lying between them. This CDR3 spans 14 amino acids. Germline V CDR1 and CDR2: SEHNR, FQNEAQ (reference sequence).

The rearrangement uses TRBV6-5 and TRBJ2-7; 10 nucleotides align to TRBD1. The J segment lost 6 bases and the V segment lost 5 bases, leaving 7 bases of the junction unmatched. The CDR3 consists of 14 residues. Per germline, CDR1 MNHEY and CDR2 SVGAGI. The CDR3 coding sequence is TGTGCCAGCAGTCCCGGGACAGGGGAAGGCGAGCAGTACTTC. Residues: CASSPGTGEGEQYF.

The J gene is TRBJ2-7, the V gene TRBV5-1, with D perhaps TRBD2 (5 bases). CDR1 and CDR2 (germline): SGHRS, YFSETQ. Trimming took off 0 bases at V and 0 bases at J, with 13 bases between the two ends. The CDR3 runs to 16 residues. The CDR3 DNA reads as TGCGCCAGCAGCTTGGCCTTCGGGATATCCTCCTACGAGCAGTACTTC. As protein: CASSLAFGISSYEQYF.

Comments on this clone: The identical CDR3 is also encoded by other nucleotide sequences in the sample. This chain connects TRBV10-2 to TRBJ1-1; D not certain. Germline V gives CDR1 WSHSY, CDR2 SAAADI. The CDR3 runs to 12 residues. V was clipped by 6 bases and J by 3 bases, with 8 bases between them. The CDR3 sequence: CASRDTYTEAFF. CDR3 DNA: TGCGCCAGCAGAGACACGTACACTGAAGCTTTCTTT.

CDR3 bases: TGTGCCAGCAGCCAAGACATTGTCGGGAGAGAGTTCTTC. Protein product: CASSQDIVGREFF. This sequence joins TRBV14 and TRBJ2-1; tentative D call: TRBD2 (6 bases). V was trimmed by 0 bases and J by 14 bases, leaving 14 bases between them. This CDR3 has 13 amino acids. Germline V CDR1 and CDR2: SGHDN, FVKESK.

The chain joins TRBV28 to TRBJ2-1; unclear D gene. Looked up from germline, CDR1 is MDHEN and CDR2 is SYDVKM. V was cut by 1 base and J by 7 bases, with 8 bases left in between. The CDR3 length is 13 residues. In DNA form, the CDR3 reads TGTGCCAGCAGTTTATTATCGATAAATGAGCAGTTCTTC. It specifies CASSLLSINEQFF.

V and J are TRBV2 and TRBJ1-1; tentative D call: TRBD1 (5 bases). Germline V gene lookup returns CDR1 SNHLY and CDR2 FYNNEI. Trimming stripped 5 bases from V and 3 bases from J, with 13 bases between. The CDR3 length is 14 residues. Written as DNA, the CDR3 is TGTGCCAGCAGTTCTAGGGGAAGAGACACTGAAGCTTTCTTT. Translated, it gives CASSSRGRDTEAFF.

This chain links TRBV7-2 with TRBJ2-1; a possible D gene is TRBD1 (5 bases). The germline V gene has CDR1 SGHTA and CDR2 FQGNSA. Deletions cut 5 bases from V and 3 bases from J, with 11 bases between. This CDR3 contains 14 residues. CDR3 protein: CASSAQGFYNEQFF. DNA of the CDR3: TGTGCCAGCAGCGCGCAGGGTTTCTACAATGAGCAGTTCTTC. The whole variable domain, remainder taken from reference TRBV7-2 and TRBJ2-1, is GAGVSQSPSNKVTEKGKDVELRCDPISGHTALYWYRQSLGQGLEFLIYFQGNSAPDKSGLPSDRFSAERTGGSVSTLTIQRTQQEDSAVYLCASSAQGFYNEQFFGPGTRLTVL.

This clone was seen once. The rearrangement uses TRBV9 and TRBJ2-7; 12 bases align to TRBD1. The germline V gene encodes CDR1 SGDLS and CDR2 YYNGEE. Trimming at V came to 3 bases and at J to 3 bases, leaving 4 bases not matched to a gene. The CDR3 runs to 15 residues. This chain's CDR3 is CASSEGQGAHYEQYF. The DNA for the CDR3 is TGTGCCAGCAGCGAGGGACAGGGGGCACACTACGAGCAGTACTTC.